These 30 T cell receptor beta chains were sequenced from one sample in a study of cytomegalovirus exposure and HLA in healthy donors. Sequencing was performed with immunoSEQ multiplex PCR; in TCRdb, only in-frame clones are kept and a portion is missing. The table has about 64,000 clones, more than 85% seen once. The specimen was PBMCs. The source of these receptors is a woman aged 18 to 35 in good health and CMV-seronegative.

The chain combines TRBV28 with TRBJ1-4; TRBD1 matches at 10 bases. J gave up 10 bases and V 6 bases, and 11 bases lay outside the gene matches. CDR1 and CDR2 from the germline V gene are MDHEN and SYDVKM. This CDR3 is built from 15 residues. The CDR3 reads CASSLYDRGRGKLFF. In DNA form, the CDR3 reads TGTGCCAGCAGCCTCTATGACAGGGGGCGGGGAAAACTGTTTTTT. Combining the CDR3 with reference TRBV28 and TRBJ1-4 gives the whole variable domain DVKVTQSSRYLVKRTGEKVFLECVQDMDHENMFWYRQDPGLGLRLIYFSYDVKMKEKGDIPEGYSVSREKKERFSLILESASTNQTSMYLCASSLYDRGRGKLFFGSGTQLSVL.

This clone has just a few counts. The CDR3 coding sequence is TGTGCCAGCAGGTCGGTTCTAGCGGACTCCTACAATGAGCAGTTCTTC. This gives the protein CASRSVLADSYNEQFF. The J gene is TRBJ2-1, the V gene TRBV2; 7 bases align to TRBD2. V was pared by 6 bases and J by 0 bases, with 8 bases of the junction left unmatched. Germline V gives CDR1 SNHLY, CDR2 FYNNEI. This CDR3 region has 16 residues.

This clone was counted once. The chain couples TRBV5-6 to TRBJ2-5, with D perhaps matching TRBD1 (6 bases). Germline V CDR1 and CDR2: SGHDT, YYEEEE. V lost 3 bases, J lost 5 bases, and 14 bases lay in between. CDR3 length equals 14 residues. CDR3 sequence: CASSSMTGRETQYF. In nucleotides, the CDR3 is TGTGCCAGCAGCTCTATGACAGGAAGGGAGACCCAGTACTTC.

This chain joins TRBV11-2 and TRBJ2-7; a possible D gene is TRBD2 (6 bases). Germline V gene sequence: CDR1 SGHAT, CDR2 FQNNGV. The CDR3 sequence is 15 residues long. V was shortened by 0 bases and J by 2 bases, with 11 bases between the two germline ends. Written as DNA, the CDR3 is TGTGCCAGCAGCTTAGAAGGTAGCGGCCCCTACGAGCAGTACTTC. This encodes CASSLEGSGPYEQYF. Drawing the rest from reference TRBV11-2 and TRBJ2-7, the complete variable domain is EAGVAQSPRYKIIEKRQSVAFWCNPISGHATLYWYQQILGQGPKLLIQFQNNGVVDDSQLPKDRFSAERLKGVDSTLKIQPAKLEDSAVYLCASSLEGSGPYEQYFGPGTRLTVT.

The gene calls are TRBV5-4 and TRBJ1-2; 10 nucleotides match TRBD1. V was clipped by 5 bases and J by 5 bases; unmatched bases: 6. This CDR3 is 14 amino acids long. The V gene's germline CDR1 is SGHNT and CDR2 YYREEE (reference sequence). The CDR3 bases are TGTGCCAGCAGTCATGACAGGGGGCATTATGGCTACACCTTC. As protein: CASSHDRGHYGYTF.

V usage is TRBV5-1 and J usage is TRBJ2-7; D remains ambiguous. Germline V gene data show CDR1 as SGHRS and CDR2 as YFSETQ. V lost 4 bases and J lost 6, with 17 bases in between. CDR3 length: 14 residues. The CDR3 here is CASSPLRSNSEQYF. CDR3 nucleotides: TGCGCCAGCAGCCCGTTAAGGTCCAACAGCGAGCAGTACTTC.

This clone occurred once. This rearrangement joins TRBV6-1 to TRBJ2-1; 11 bases agree with TRBD2. The germline CDR1 and CDR2 sequences are MNHNS and SASEGT. This CDR3 contains 14 residues. Losses at the gene ends were 4 bases for V and 9 bases for J; bases not matched to a gene: 5. The CDR3 here is CASSGSGGAREQFF. The CDR3 region has the DNA TGTGCCAGCAGTGGTAGCGGGGGGGCTCGTGAGCAGTTCTTC.

V usage is TRBV6-5 and J usage is TRBJ1-2, with TRBD1 as a possible D gene (5 bases). CDR1 is MNHEY, CDR2 SVGAGI, per germline. The CDR3 totals 14 residues. V was trimmed by 2 bases and J by 4 bases, leaving 11 bases between them. CDR3 sequence: CASSYRQGAYGYTF. CDR3 nucleotides: TGTGCCAGCAGTTACCGCCAAGGGGCCTATGGCTACACCTTC.

The rearrangement uses TRBV5-1 and TRBJ2-7; D may be TRBD1 (5 bases). The ends were cut back, 4 bases at V and 5 bases at J, with 13 bases in the middle. The V gene's germline CDR1 is SGHRS and CDR2 YFSETQ. The CDR3 extends over 13 amino acids. CDR3 sequence: CASSTLQENEQYF. CDR3 sequence (DNA): TGCGCCAGCAGCACCCTACAGGAAAACGAGCAGTACTTC.

The chain employs TRBV10-2 and TRBJ1-2; D remains unclear. Trimming removed 2 bases from V and 5 bases from J, with 12 bases in between. This CDR3 is 14 amino acids long. The V gene's germline CDR1 is WSHSY and CDR2 SAAADI. CDR3: CASSETVSGYGYTF. CDR3 nucleotide sequence: TGCGCCAGCAGTGAGACCGTATCGGGGTATGGCTACACCTTC.

This chain links TRBV5-1 with TRBJ2-7, with TRBD1 matching 7 bases. J lost 7 bases, V lost 3 bases, and 13 bases had no gene match. The CDR3 length is 15 residues. CDR1 SGHRS and CDR2 YFSETQ come from the germline V gene. CDR3 in amino acids: CASSYKQGSLIEQYF. In nucleotides, the CDR3 is TGCGCCAGCAGCTATAAACAGGGGTCCCTTATAGAGCAGTACTTC.

This clone has only one observation. This rearrangement joins TRBV4-2 to TRBJ1-3; 7 bases line up with TRBD1. V trimming: 3 bases; J trimming: 0 bases; junction bases outside the gene matches: 5. The CDR3 runs 16 residues. The germline CDR1 and CDR2 sequences are LGHNA and YNFKEQ. CDR3 sequence reads: CASSHGQASSGNTIYF. CDR3 nucleotide sequence: TGTGCCAGCAGCCACGGACAGGCGAGCTCTGGAAACACCATATATTTT.

The chain joins TRBV28 to TRBJ2-1; 9 bases are a match to TRBD1. This CDR3 has 15 residues. From germline, CDR1 is MDHEN and CDR2 SYDVKM. The V gene end was trimmed by 3 bases and the J gene end by 7 bases; junction bases not matched to a gene: 7. The CDR3 protein is CASSFSWTGVNEQFF. CDR3 in DNA: TGTGCCAGCAGTTTCTCCTGGACAGGGGTTAATGAGCAGTTCTTC.

This clone was detected once. The chain uses TRBV6-4 and TRBJ2-3; D perhaps matches TRBD2 (6 bases). Trimming took off 3 bases at V and 2 bases at J, with 9 bases between the two ends. Per the germline V gene, CDR1 is MRHNA and CDR2 is SNTAGT. This CDR3 is built from 14 residues. Written as DNA, the CDR3 is TGTGCCAGCAGTGAGTCGGGAGCCACAGATACGCAGTATTTT. Translated, it gives CASSESGATDTQYF.

The V gene is TRBV4-2, the J gene TRBJ2-5; perhaps TRBD1 as D (6 bases). This CDR3 spans 15 amino acids. The V gene lost 0 bases and the J gene lost 3 bases, with 11 bases spanning the gap. The germline CDR1 and CDR2 sequences are LGHNA and YNFKEQ. The CDR3 nucleotides are TGTGCCAGCAGCCAAGAACCCCGGACAGAAGAGACCCAGTACTTC. Its protein is CASSQEPRTEETQYF.

The CDR3 protein is CASSQDPVTGDKKLFF. The DNA of the CDR3 is TGCGCCAGCAGCCAAGATCCTGTGACAGGGGATAAAAAACTGTTTTTT. V gene TRBV4-3 combines with J gene TRBJ1-4, with 8 nucleotides matching TRBD1. Germline V lookup: CDR1 LGHNA, CDR2 YSLEER. V lost 0 bases, J lost 9 bases, and 9 bases stayed unmatched. This CDR3 has 16 amino acids.

The genes are TRBV9 and TRBJ2-7, with 10 positions matching TRBD1. V was clipped by 4 bases and J by 5 bases; unmatched bases: 9. CDR1 and CDR2 from the germline V gene are SGDLS and YYNGEE. The CDR3 totals 15 residues. The chain's CDR3 is CASSINWDRGHEQYF. The CDR3 DNA is TGTGCCAGCAGCATCAACTGGGACAGGGGCCACGAGCAGTACTTC.

The chain combines TRBV2 with TRBJ1-1; 8 nucleotides align to TRBD1. This CDR3 is 14 amino acids long. V lost 6 bases and J lost 0; bases outside the gene matches: 3. Germline V lookup: CDR1 SNHLY, CDR2 FYNNEI. CDR3 in amino acids: CASRGGQVNTEAFF. CDR3 coding DNA: TGTGCCAGCAGGGGGGGACAGGTGAACACTGAAGCTTTCTTT. Together with reference TRBV2 and TRBJ1-1, the CDR3 gives the full variable domain: EPEVTQTPSHQVTQMGQEVILRCVPISNHLYFYWYRQILGQKVEFLVSFYNNEISEKSEIFDDQFSVERPDGSNFTLKIRSTKLEDSAMYFCASRGGQVNTEAFFGQGTRLTVV.

V gene TRBV19 combines with J gene TRBJ1-5, with D uncertain. The V end lost 7 bases, the J end lost 9 bases, and 16 bases lay between the germline ends. CDR3 length: 13 residues. Germline V gene data show CDR1 as LNHDA and CDR2 as SQIVND (reference sequence). CDR3 sequence reads: CASKETALGPQHF. The CDR3 nucleotides read TGTGCCAGTAAGGAGACGGCCCTAGGGCCCCAGCATTTT.

V gene TRBV27 combines with J gene TRBJ2-3; perhaps TRBD2 as D (6 bases). V was trimmed by 6 bases and J by 2 bases, leaving 15 bases between them. Germline lookup yields CDR1 MNHEY and CDR2 SMNVEV (reference sequence). This CDR3 spans 15 amino acids. The chain's CDR3 is CASREAGTPTDTQYF. In nucleotides, the CDR3 is TGTGCCAGCAGAGAAGCTGGGACTCCCACAGATACGCAGTATTTT.

The V and J genes are TRBV5-6 and TRBJ2-1; TRBD1 aligns across 9 bases. The junction had 5 bases not matched to a gene; V was cut back by 4 bases and J by 6 bases. CDR1 is SGHDT, CDR2 YYEEEE, per germline. The CDR3 runs 14 residues. The CDR3 protein is CASSPGQGPNEQFF. The CDR3 region has the DNA TGTGCCAGCAGCCCGGGACAGGGCCCCAATGAGCAGTTCTTC.

The rearrangement uses TRBV29-1 and TRBJ2-7, with a weak D call TRBD2 (7 bases). CDR1 SQVTM and CDR2 ANQGSEA come from the germline V gene. The V end lost 4 bases, the J end lost 6 bases, and 19 bases lay between the germline ends. This CDR3 is built from 14 residues. The CDR3 nucleotides read TGCAGCGTTGGGGGGGGCCTCGAAAAGACCGAGCAGTACTTC. Protein: CSVGGGLEKTEQYF.

The chain combines TRBV10-2 with TRBJ2-2; 7 bases map to TRBD1. Trimming took 9 bases from V and 7 from J; bases not matched to a gene: 11. Germline loops: CDR1 WSHSY, CDR2 SAAADI. The CDR3 has 14 amino acids. The CDR3 DNA reads TGCGCCAGTAACAGACAGGGCGCGATCGGGGAGCTGTTTTTT. Its translation: CASNRQGAIGELFF.

This sequence joins TRBV11-2 and TRBJ2-5; D perhaps matches TRBD2 (5 bases). Trimming pared 0 bases from V and 3 bases from J, leaving 8 bases between. Germline CDR1 and CDR2: SGHAT and FQNNGV. The CDR3 sequence is 14 residues long. CDR3 sequence (DNA): TGTGCCAGCAGCTTAGATCAGCGGAAAGAGACCCAGTACTTC. It encodes CASSLDQRKETQYF.

The J gene is TRBJ1-2, the V gene TRBV7-2; D uncertain. V dropped 3 bases and J dropped 8 bases, with 10 bases sitting between them. The CDR3 extends over 12 amino acids. Germline values: CDR1 SGHTA, CDR2 FQGNSA. The CDR3 spells CASSFITDGYTF. The CDR3 DNA reads as TGTGCCAGCAGCTTTATTACAGACGGCTACACCTTC. The full variable domain, with the rest looked up from reference TRBV7-2 and TRBJ1-2, is GAGVSQSPSNKVTEKGKDVELRCDPISGHTALYWYRQSLGQGLEFLIYFQGNSAPDKSGLPSDRFSAERTGGSVSTLTIQRTQQEDSAVYLCASSFITDGYTFGSGTRLTVV.

This chain links TRBV28 with TRBJ1-4; perhaps TRBD1 as D (5 bases). Germline-derived CDR1 and CDR2 are MDHEN and SYDVKM. V was clipped by 2 bases and J by 7 bases, with 17 bases between them. The CDR3 runs to 16 residues. The DNA of the CDR3 is TGTGCCAGCAGTTTAGCCGGAGGGGCGGTGGGTGAAAAACTGTTTTTT. It is translated as CASSLAGGAVGEKLFF.

The chain carries TRBV28 and TRBJ1-1; perhaps TRBD1 as D (6 bases). CDR3 length: 14 amino acids. With 2 bases removed from V and 6 bases from J, the gap between germline ends came to 13 bases. The germline gives CDR1 MDHEN, CDR2 SYDVKM. The CDR3 DNA follows: TGTGCCAGCAGTTTACTAGGGTCAGGGGCTGAAGCTTTCTTT. This codes for CASSLLGSGAEAFF.

Only one count was recorded for this clone. The chain combines TRBV28 with TRBJ2-3; D call uncertain. CDR1 and CDR2 (germline): MDHEN, SYDVKM. Trimming stripped 4 bases from V and 4 bases from J, with 3 bases between. The CDR3 totals 11 residues. The CDR3 region has the DNA TGTGCCAGCAGTTCCGCAGATACGCAGTATTTT. This codes for CASSSADTQYF. The full variable domain, completed using reference TRBV28 and TRBJ2-3, is DVKVTQSSRYLVKRTGEKVFLECVQDMDHENMFWYRQDPGLGLRLIYFSYDVKMKEKGDIPEGYSVSREKKERFSLILESASTNQTSMYLCASSSADTQYFGPGTRLTVL.

The chain joins TRBV27 to TRBJ2-2; perhaps TRBD1 as D (6 bases). This CDR3 has 18 amino acids. The germline V gene has CDR1 MNHEY and CDR2 SMNVEV (reference sequence). V lost 0 bases, J lost 6 bases, and 20 bases lay in between. The CDR3 loop is CASSLSVGATNFPGELFF. In DNA, the CDR3 is TGTGCCAGCAGTTTATCAGTGGGGGCTACGAACTTCCCCGGGGAGCTGTTTTTT.

CDR3 bases: TGCGCCAGCAGCCGAACGGGGGGCGCCCATAATTCACCCCTCCACTTT. This codes for CASSRTGGAHNSPLHF. The genes are TRBV5-1 and TRBJ1-6; D may be TRBD1 (6 bases). Trimming took off 4 bases at V and 5 bases at J, with 16 bases between the two ends. This CDR3 has 16 amino acids. CDR1 is SGHRS, CDR2 YFSETQ, per germline.